Below are 21 T cell receptor beta chains sequenced from a single sample in a study of blood T cells in healthy people across ages. Together with a sample-barcoded 5' primer, a J-beta primer mix was included in a second PCR lasting about 7 to 12 cycles. TCRdb ran MiXCR on the 5' RACE reads and lists one entry per CDR3 protein. The data contain about 1.6 million distinct CDR3 sequences, 30% to 40% of them seen just once; the ten biggest clones take up around 11%. Sequenced sample: blood. All receptors derive from a woman in her 30s in good health.

The chain combines TRBV15 with TRBJ1-2; D is perhaps TRBD1 (5 bases). The V end was cut by 5 bases, the J end by 2 bases, with 12 bases between. Germline V CDR1 and CDR2: LNHNV, YYDKDF (reference sequence). The CDR3 consists of 14 residues. The CDR3, as DNA: TGTGCCACCAGCGGAGGGGTAGGGAACTATGGCTACACCTTC. This translates into CATSGGVGNYGYTF.

This clonotype was observed a single time. This rearrangement joins TRBV6-1 to TRBJ2-7; D may correspond to TRBD1 or TRBD2 (5 bases each). CDR1 and CDR2 from the germline V gene are MNHNS and SASEGT. With 0 bases removed from V and 1 base from J, the gap between germline ends came to 13 bases. CDR3 length: 16 amino acids. CDR3 in amino acids: CASSEAPGDLSYEQYF. CDR3 DNA: TGTGCCAGCAGTGAAGCGCCTGGGGACCTGTCCTACGAGCAGTACTTC.

As to this clonotype: This may arise from a read error, as a much more abundant clone is one base away. This sequence joins TRBV9 and TRBJ2-7; no clear D gene. CDR1 SGDLS and CDR2 YYNGEE come from the germline V gene. This CDR3 spans 14 amino acids. The CDR3 DNA reads TGTGCCAGCAGCGTTGATCAAAGCTCCTACGGGCAGTACTTC. Its protein is CASSVDQSSYGQYF.

In its sample, this clonotype was seen a few times. The CDR3, as DNA: TGTGCCAGCAGTTCGGGAAAAAGGAAGCAGTACTTC. This codes for CASSSGKRKQYF. The gene calls are TRBV12-3 or TRBV12-4 and TRBJ2-5; D possibly corresponds to TRBD2 (5 bases). The CDR3 covers 12 residues. Trimming pared 4 bases from V and 11 bases from J, leaving 14 bases between.

The table lists this clonotype with many counts. The V call is TRBV6-5, the J call TRBJ2-1; no firm D call. In germline, CDR1 is MNHEY, CDR2 SVGAGI. The V and J ends lost 7 bases and 5 bases respectively, with 9 bases between them. CDR3 length: 12 residues. The CDR3 DNA reads as TGTGCCAGCACCAAAGACGACAATGAGCAGTTCTTC. Translating it yields CASTKDDNEQFF.

This clonotype was seen ten or more times. The V and J genes are TRBV25-1 and TRBJ2-7; tentative D call: TRBD2 (5 bases). There are 16 residues in the CDR3. Germline V gene lookup returns CDR1 MGHDK and CDR2 SYGVNS. V lost 2 bases and J 0 bases, leaving 14 bases between the germline ends. In DNA, the CDR3 is TGTGCCAGCAGTGAAGAGCAAGCGGCGGGCTCCTACGAGCAGTACTTC. This sequence encodes CASSEEQAAGSYEQYF.

The chain joins TRBV9 to TRBJ2-1, with TRBD2 matching over 7 bases. CDR3 length: 13 amino acids. The trim removed 7 bases at V and 4 bases at J, leaving 5 bases unmatched. From germline, CDR1 is SGDLS and CDR2 YYNGEE. CDR3 in amino acids: CASAGTNYNEQFF. As DNA, the CDR3 is TGTGCCAGCGCCGGGACTAATTACAATGAGCAGTTCTTC.

The rearrangement uses TRBV20-1 and TRBJ1-4, with 10 positions matching TRBD1. The germline V gene encodes CDR1 DFQATT and CDR2 SNEGSKA (reference sequence). The CDR3 loop spans 15 amino acids. Germline trimming cut 6 bases from V and 4 bases from J; bases unmatched to any gene: 8. CDR3 sequence reads: CSATPGQGGNEKLFF. As DNA, the CDR3 is TGCAGTGCCACACCAGGACAGGGGGGTAATGAAAAACTGTTTTTT.

The chain joins TRBV6-2 or TRBV6-3 to TRBJ1-5; 7 bases map to TRBD1. V dropped 2 bases and J dropped 3; count of bases not matched to a gene: 7. In germline, CDR1 is MNHEY, CDR2 SVGEGT. The CDR3 loop spans 16 amino acids. In DNA form, the CDR3 reads TGTGCCAGCAGTTACGTCGGTGGACAGGTCAATCAGCCCCAGCATTTT. Translated: CASSYVGGQVNQPQHF.

This chain joins TRBV20-1 and TRBJ2-1, with TRBD1 identical over 10 bases. Germline CDR1 DFQATT, CDR2 SNEGSKA (reference sequence). J lost 9 bases, V lost 6 bases, and 11 bases had no gene match. This CDR3 is built from 14 residues. DNA for the CDR3: TGCAGTGCAGCGACGTCATGGGACAGGGGTGAGCAGTTCTTC. It yields the protein CSAATSWDRGEQFF.

This clonotype was detected many times. This chain joins TRBV7-9 and TRBJ1-2, with TRBD1 as a possible D gene (5 bases). Germline V gives CDR1 SEHNR, CDR2 FQNEAQ (reference sequence). V lost 2 bases, J lost 3 bases, and 10 bases lay in between. The CDR3 has 14 residues. Here the CDR3 DNA reads TGTGCCAGCAGCTTACAGGGTGTATACTATGGCTACACCTTC. This codes for CASSLQGVYYGYTF.

This clonotype was seen a single time. J is TRBJ1-6 and V is TRBV6-1, with TRBD1 matching 9 bases. The CDR3 consists of 13 residues. V lost 7 bases to trimming and J lost 14 bases; unmatched junction nucleotides: 9. CDR1 and CDR2 (germline): MNHNS, SASEGT. Here the CDR3 reads CASTDRGTSSLHF. The DNA of the CDR3 is TGTGCCAGCACGGACAGGGGTACGTCATCCCTCCACTTT.

In this sample, this clonotype turned up a few times. CDR3: CAGRSGRAEVDTQYF. CDR3 nucleotides: TGTGCCGGACGTAGCGGGAGGGCCGAGGTAGATACGCAGTATTTT. The chain employs TRBV6-1 and TRBJ2-3; 11 nucleotides align to TRBD2. Germline V gene data show CDR1 as MNHNS and CDR2 as SASEGT. CDR3 length: 15 residues. Trimming took 11 bases from V and 5 from J; bases not matched to a gene: 12.

This clonotype appeared a few times. The chain combines TRBV6-1 with TRBJ1-2; 8 bases match TRBD1. The ends lost 7 bases at V and 3 bases at J; junction bases unmatched: 4. The CDR3 sequence is 13 residues long. The germline gives CDR1 MNHNS, CDR2 SASEGT. CDR3 sequence: CASKRTGHYGYTF. The CDR3 bases are TGTGCCAGCAAGAGGACAGGGCACTATGGCTACACCTTC.

The chain uses TRBV5-5 and TRBJ2-1; unclear D gene. The V gene's germline CDR1 is SGHKS and CDR2 YYEKEE (reference sequence). Trimming pared 2 bases from V and 7 bases from J, leaving 16 bases between. This CDR3 is built from 15 residues. The CDR3 here is CASSFIGLGGNEQFF. CDR3 DNA: TGTGCCAGCAGCTTTATCGGGCTAGGCGGAAATGAGCAGTTCTTC.

The sample holds a few counts of this clonotype. The CDR3 reads CSATRNLGNTIYF. The CDR3 nucleotides are TGCAGTGCTACCCGAAACCTTGGGAACACCATATATTTT. V usage is TRBV20-1 and J usage is TRBJ1-3; D is undetermined. Trimming removed 4 bases at V and 7 bases at J, with 14 bases between. The CDR3 runs to 13 residues. CDR1 and CDR2 from the germline V gene are DFQATT and SNEGSKA (reference sequence).

This clonotype was detected only a few times. As DNA, the CDR3 is TGTGCCAGCAGCGCCGGCGTATTCGAAGAGACCCAGTACTTC. Translated, it gives CASSAGVFEETQYF. The chain recombines TRBV9 with TRBJ2-5; D uncertain. The V end lost 3 bases, the J end lost 3 bases, and 12 bases lay between the germline ends. From germline, CDR1 is SGDLS and CDR2 YYNGEE. CDR3 length: 14 amino acids.

V and J are TRBV2 and TRBJ2-5; 10 bases line up with TRBD2. In germline, CDR1 is SNHLY, CDR2 FYNNEI. Losses at the gene ends were 6 bases for V and 3 bases for J; bases not matched to a gene: 10. The CDR3 has 16 amino acids. CDR3 sequence reads: CASRSRLAGVEETQYF. Here the CDR3 DNA reads TGTGCCAGCAGATCCCGTCTAGCGGGGGTGGAAGAGACCCAGTACTTC.

V usage is TRBV4-2 and J usage is TRBJ2-7, with 10 bases aligning to TRBD2. The germline V gene has CDR1 LGHNA and CDR2 YNFKEQ. The CDR3 extends over 15 amino acids. V lost 2 bases and J lost 0; bases outside the gene matches: 1. The CDR3 reads CASSQPSGSSYEQYF. CDR3 DNA sequence: TGTGCCAGCAGCCAACCTAGCGGGAGCTCCTACGAGCAGTACTTC.

This chain links TRBV11-1 with TRBJ2-5; the D gene is possibly TRBD1 (6 bases). The DNA end is more similar to TRBJ2-7, so the J call may be wrong. CDR1 is SGHAT, CDR2 FQDESV, per germline (reference sequence). The CDR3 extends over 15 amino acids. The CDR3 region is CASSLEVGTIYEQYF. CDR3 DNA sequence: TGTGCCAGCAGCTTAGAGGTAGGGACAATCTACGAGCAGTACTTC.

CDR3 bases: TGTGCCAGCTCACCGTCCGGGACTCCTAAAGAGACCCAGTACTTC. This sequence encodes CASSPSGTPKETQYF. The rearrangement uses TRBV18 and TRBJ2-5; tentatively, D is TRBD2 (6 bases). CDR3 size: 15 residues. V lost 3 bases and J lost 3, with 14 bases in between. Per germline, CDR1 KGHSH and CDR2 LQKENI.